One and the same sample provided the 12 T cell receptor beta chains below, sequenced in a study of CD4 T cells in relation to SARS-CoV-2 and coronaviruses. The unexposed donors gave CD4+ T cells in about 2011-2019, prior to COVID-19. CD4+ T cells were isolated from the cells after more than 8 days of culture. Measured with immunoSEQ multiplex PCR; TCRdb has only the in-frame clones, and not every one. The sample holds 15,000 to 20,000 clones, more than 75% seen once. The antigens for these receptors are not known. Material: CD4+ T cells from PBMCs, cultured in vitro. Every receptor here comes from a human donor in good health.

The chain combines TRBV11-2 with TRBJ2-3; 7 bases are a match to TRBD1. The V gene end was trimmed by 5 bases and the J gene end by 2 bases; junction bases not matched to a gene: 7. Germline values: CDR1 SGHAT, CDR2 FQNNGV. This CDR3 contains 15 residues. In nucleotides, the CDR3 is TGTGCCAGCAGCCAAGGGGACAGACCCACAGATACGCAGTATTTT. It translates to CASSQGDRPTDTQYF.

This chain joins TRBV15 and TRBJ2-1, with TRBD2 matching 7 bases. Trimming took 0 bases from V and 7 from J; bases not matched to a gene: 6. CDR3 size: 15 residues. CDR1 LNHNV and CDR2 YYDKDF come from the germline V gene (reference sequence). The CDR3 protein is CATSRDVGLENEQFF. In nucleotides, the CDR3 is TGTGCCACCAGCAGAGATGTTGGACTAGAAAATGAGCAGTTCTTC.

The CDR3 region has the DNA TGTGCCAGCAGCTCGAACACTGAAGCTTTCTTT. It codes for CASSSNTEAFF. This chain uses TRBV28 with TRBJ1-1; D not resolved. The germline gives CDR1 MDHEN, CDR2 SYDVKM. Trimming shortened V by 6 bases and J by 1 base, and 3 bases separated the two germline ends. The CDR3 totals 11 residues.

CDR3 bases: TGTGCCAGTAGTATAGTAAGCCCAGGGCCAGCCAAAAACATTCAGTACTTC. This gives the protein CASSIVSPGPAKNIQYF. This rearrangement joins TRBV19 to TRBJ2-4; possible D gene TRBD1, 5 bases. The CDR3 loop spans 17 amino acids. Trimming shortened V by 1 base and J by 0 bases, and 13 bases separated the two germline ends. Germline CDR1 LNHDA, CDR2 SQIVND (reference sequence).

V usage is TRBV19 and J usage is TRBJ1-5, with TRBD1 as a possible D gene (5 bases). The V gene's germline CDR1 is LNHDA and CDR2 SQIVND (reference sequence). The CDR3 covers 15 residues. The V and J ends lost 10 bases and 0 bases respectively, with 16 bases between them. CDR3 sequence reads: CATRETDYSNQPQHF. The CDR3 coding sequence is TGTGCCACCCGTGAGACAGACTATAGCAATCAGCCCCAGCATTTT.

A few counts support this clone. The chain is built from TRBV23-1 and TRBJ1-5, with D unclear. TRBV23-1 is reported as an ORF; its role is uncertain. The CDR3 is 16 residues long. The V end lost 0 bases, the J end lost 2 bases, and 11 bases lay between the germline ends. The chain's CDR3 is CASSQSIGMGNQPQHF. DNA for the CDR3: TGCGCCAGCAGTCAATCGATAGGGATGGGCAATCAGCCCCAGCATTTT.

The chain couples TRBV5-1 to TRBJ1-3, with 8 bases that match TRBD1. CDR1 is SGHRS and CDR2 is YFSETQ in the germline V gene. The V and J ends lost 3 bases and 2 bases, in that order; junction bases with no gene match: 7. CDR3 length: 16 residues. CDR3 sequence reads: CASSSTGARAGNTIYF. CDR3 in DNA: TGCGCCAGCAGCTCGACAGGGGCGAGGGCTGGAAACACCATATATTTT.

The chain employs TRBV10-3 and TRBJ1-1; unclear D gene. This CDR3 contains 14 residues. Germline V lookup: CDR1 ENHRY, CDR2 SYGVKD. V lost 4 bases, J lost 1 base, and 10 bases lay in between. CDR3 loop: CAISGGRQNTEAFF. The CDR3 DNA reads TGTGCCATCAGTGGGGGAAGGCAGAACACTGAAGCTTTCTTT.

The CDR3 spells CATKWTVYNQETQYF. CDR3 DNA: TGTGCCACCAAGTGGACAGTATATAACCAAGAGACCCAGTACTTC. The gene calls are TRBV27 and TRBJ2-5; possible D gene TRBD1, 6 bases. The CDR3 is 15 amino acids. Germline-derived CDR1 and CDR2 are MNHEY and SMNVEV (reference sequence). V lost 10 bases to trimming and J lost 0 bases, with 18 bases between them.

V and J are TRBV4-1 and TRBJ2-5, with D possibly being TRBD1 or TRBD2 (5 bases each). V was cut by 4 bases and J by 3 bases, with 24 bases left in between. This CDR3 has 18 residues. The germline gives CDR1 MGHRA, CDR2 YSYEKL. CDR3 sequence (DNA): TGCGCCAGCAGCCGACCGACCGGGGCCCCGGGCCCTGAAGAGACCCAGTACTTC. It specifies CASSRPTGAPGPEETQYF.

The chain carries TRBV21-1 and TRBJ1-1. TRBV21-1 is tagged as a pseudogene. CDR3 length: 13 residues. The CDR3: CASRKGGNTEAFF. The CDR3 coding sequence is TGTGCCAGCAGAAAAGGGGGGAACACTGAAGCTTTCTTT.

The chain employs TRBV29-1 and TRBJ1-4; D gene unclear. The germline V gene has CDR1 SQVTM and CDR2 ANQGSEA. The CDR3 has 12 residues. Trimming removed 5 bases at V and 5 bases at J, with 9 bases between. DNA of the CDR3: TGCAGCGTTCGCGGCCAAAATGAAAAACTGTTTTTT. It yields the protein CSVRGQNEKLFF.